The 23 T cell receptor beta chains below come from one sample, sequenced in a study of metastatic and nonmetastatic thyroid tumors. TCRdb re-called clones via MiXCR from the PCR reads. The sample yields tens of thousands of clones, 20% to 30% seen once. No patient received treatment before thyroid surgery. Sequencing used blood. Receptors were obtained from a female donor with papillary thyroid cancer or a benign thyroid nodule (not recorded which). Some clones in this sample may be carry-over from other donors' samples.

This clone was seen at least ten times. The CDR3 here is CASRRRGVNQPQHF. The CDR3 coding sequence is TGTGCCAGCAGACGGCGAGGGGTCAATCAGCCCCAGCATTTT. The chain joins TRBV5-6 to TRBJ1-5; weak D call: TRBD1 (5 bases). CDR1 is SGHDT and CDR2 is YYEEEE in the germline V gene. The germline V and J ends were trimmed by 5 bases and 3 bases, with 12 bases remaining between them. CDR3 size: 14 residues.

This clone has at least ten counts. The genes are TRBV28 and TRBJ2-5; D not certain. This CDR3 is built from 14 residues. Germline V gives CDR1 MDHEN, CDR2 SYDVKM. With 6 bases removed from V and 3 bases from J, the gap between germline ends came to 14 bases. This CDR3 is CASSPPTSKETQYF. The CDR3 DNA sequence: TGTGCCAGCAGCCCCCCGACCTCGAAAGAGACCCAGTACTTC.

This clone was seen ten or more times. The rearrangement joins TRBV12-3 or TRBV12-4 to TRBJ2-3, with D tentatively TRBD2 (6 bases). Trimming removed 5 bases at V and 10 bases at J, with 22 bases between. The CDR3 spans 15 residues. The CDR3 DNA sequence: TGTGCCAGCAGTCCCCGTGGGGGGAGAAGTCCGCCGCAGTATTTT. It specifies CASSPRGGRSPPQYF.

The sample holds many counts of this clone. The chain carries TRBV7-3 and TRBJ1-1; tentatively, D is TRBD1 (5 bases). The CDR3 is 13 residues long. With 3 bases removed from V and 6 bases from J, the gap between germline ends came to 11 bases. Germline CDR1 reads SGHTA; CDR2 reads FQGTGA. In DNA, the CDR3 is TGTGCCAGCAGCTTCGGGGGGACCGCTGAAGCTTTCTTT. This sequence encodes CASSFGGTAEAFF. The full variable domain, rest sourced from reference TRBV7-3 and TRBJ1-1, is GAGVSQTPSNKVTEKGKYVELRCDPISGHTALYWYRQSLGQGPEFLIYFQGTGAADDSGLPNDRFFAVRPEGSVSTLKIQRTERGDSAVYLCASSFGGTAEAFFGQGTRLTVV.

By share, this clone ranks as medium-sized. CDR3 DNA: TGCGCCAGCAGCTTGGAAGCCTACTCCTATAATTCACCCCTCCACTTT. Protein: CASSLEAYSYNSPLHF. The chain employs TRBV5-1 and TRBJ1-6, with D unresolved. V lost 0 bases, J lost 0 bases, and 7 bases lay in between. Germline V CDR1 and CDR2: SGHRS, YFSETQ. The CDR3 runs to 16 residues. Complete variable domain (other parts from reference TRBV5-1 and TRBJ1-6): KAGVTQTPRYLIKTRGQQVTLSCSPISGHRSVSWYQQTPGQGLQFLFEYFSETQRNKGNFPGRFSGRQFSNSRSEMNVSTLELGDSALYLCASSLEAYSYNSPLHFGNGTRLTVT.

Notes on this clone: Compared with germline, one end of the junction differs, possibly owing to a read error. The chain recombines TRBV7-2 with TRBJ2-7, with 7 bases lining up with TRBD1. This CDR3 has 13 residues. CDR1 SGHTA and CDR2 FQGNSA come from the germline V gene. In DNA form, the CDR3 reads TGTGCCAGCAGCTCCGGGGACAGTTGTGAGCTGTACTTC. It codes for CASSSGDSCELYF.

This clone was seen ten or more times. The chain combines TRBV3-1 with TRBJ2-1; D may be TRBD1 or TRBD2 (6 bases each). CDR1 and CDR2 (germline): LGHDT, YNNKEL (reference sequence). With 4 bases removed from V and 3 bases from J, the gap between germline ends came to 16 bases. The CDR3 consists of 16 residues. The CDR3 region is CASSPLAEGGYNEQFF. The CDR3 DNA follows: TGTGCCAGCAGCCCCTTAGCGGAGGGGGGCTACAATGAGCAGTTCTTC.

This clone was seen more than once but under ten times. Compared with germline, one end of the junction differs, possibly owing to a read error. This chain connects TRBV28 to TRBJ2-6, with 8 bases identical to TRBD1. The germline V gene encodes CDR1 MDHEN and CDR2 SYDVKM. The CDR3 consists of 18 residues. CDR3: CASCARGRGGSGANVLTF. The CDR3 region has the DNA TGTGCCAGCTGCGCCAGGGGGCGCGGAGGCTCTGGGGCCAACGTCCTTACTTTC.

This clone was detected many times. The junction differs from germline at one of its ends, possibly a read error. Other nucleotide sequences in the sample specify the same CDR3. The J gene is TRBJ2-1, the V gene TRBV3-1; tentative D call: TRBD1 (6 bases). This CDR3 spans 14 amino acids. CDR1 and CDR2 from the germline V gene are LGHDT and YNNKEL (reference sequence). The CDR3 protein is CASSQGTPGNEQFF. In DNA form, the CDR3 reads TGTGCCAGCAGCCAGGGGACACCGGGGAATGAGCAGTTTTTC.

This sequence joins TRBV4-1 and TRBJ2-1, with TRBD2 matching 12 bases. The CDR3 consists of 14 residues. Germline lookup yields CDR1 MGHRA and CDR2 YSYEKL. V shed 3 bases and J 9 bases; nucleotides not matched to a gene: 3. CDR3 sequence reads: CASSQASGRVEQFF. DNA of the CDR3: TGCGCCAGCAGCCAGGCTAGCGGGAGGGTTGAGCAGTTCTTC.

This clone has just a few counts. V is TRBV2 and J is TRBJ1-4; D is perhaps TRBD1 (5 bases). V was trimmed by 8 bases and J by 7 bases, leaving 17 bases between them. The CDR3 extends over 14 amino acids. In germline, CDR1 is SNHLY, CDR2 FYNNEI. In nucleotides, the CDR3 is TGTGCCAGCTATGGGGGTGAAGGTCGTGAAAAACTGTTTTTT. Residues: CASYGGEGREKLFF.

This clone was detected a few times. This chain connects TRBV6-1 to TRBJ2-7, with 16 bases identical to TRBD2. Trimming cost V 6 bases and J 4 bases; bases outside gene matches: 12. CDR3 length: 18 amino acids. From germline, CDR1 is MNHNS and CDR2 SASEGT. CDR3 protein: CASSEFPGLAGGRYEQYF. The DNA for the CDR3 is TGTGCCAGCAGCGAATTTCCGGGACTAGCGGGAGGGCGATACGAGCAGTACTTC.

The chain has TRBV20-1 and TRBJ2-1; TRBD2 is a possible D gene (6 bases). The CDR3 sequence is 15 residues long. From germline, CDR1 is DFQATT and CDR2 SNEGSKA (reference sequence). The CDR3 region is CRAQRPGRAAGEQFF. CDR3 nucleotide sequence: TGCAGGGCTCAAAGGCCGGGACGAGCAGCGGGTGAGCAGTTCTTC.

This clone was seen a handful of times. A read error is possible here, since a much larger clone lies one base away. The V call is TRBV5-1, the J call TRBJ1-1; D is unclear. CDR1 and CDR2 (germline): SGHRS, YFSETQ. The CDR3 consists of 13 residues. The CDR3 DNA is TGCGCCAGCGGCTTAGGAGGAAGTGGTGAAGCTTTCTTT. Amino acids: CASGLGGSGEAFF.

This sequence joins TRBV20-1 and TRBJ2-2; 8 bases fit TRBD2. Germline V gene lookup returns CDR1 DFQATT and CDR2 SNEGSKA (reference sequence). V trimming: 0 bases; J trimming: 7 bases; junction bases outside the gene matches: 10. The CDR3 sequence is 16 residues long. CDR3 loop: CSARDSREGGYGELFF. CDR3 bases: TGCAGTGCTAGAGATTCTCGGGAGGGTGGCTACGGGGAGCTGTTTTTT.

There are many counts of this clone. V is TRBV7-6 and J is TRBJ1-5, with D unresolved. The length of the CDR3 is 15 residues. Trimming pared 1 base from V and 1 base from J, leaving 8 bases between. Germline assignment: CDR1 SGHVS and CDR2 FNYEAQ. The CDR3 DNA is TGTGCCAGCAGCTTAGACGGCGGAAGCAATCAGCCCCAGCATTTT. It encodes CASSLDGGSNQPQHF.

The sample holds many counts of this clone. The chain is built from TRBV18 and TRBJ2-7; D could derive from TRBD1 or TRBD2 (5 bases each). Germline V gene lookup returns CDR1 KGHSH and CDR2 LQKENI. V lost 3 bases and J 4 bases, leaving 13 bases between the germline ends. The CDR3 contains 14 residues. In DNA form, the CDR3 reads TGTGCCAGCTCACCCGGGACGGTGGAGTACGAGCAGTACTTC. The encoded protein is CASSPGTVEYEQYF.

This clone appeared many times. V and J are TRBV5-4 and TRBJ1-4; D ambiguous. The CDR3 covers 14 residues. CDR1 and CDR2 (germline): SGHNT, YYREEE (reference sequence). V was shortened by 0 bases and J by 8 bases, with 11 bases between the two germline ends. The CDR3 coding sequence is TGTGCCAGCAGCTTGGAGGGAGTAAAGGAAAAACTGTTTTTT. Translated, it gives CASSLEGVKEKLFF.

The chain joins TRBV11-2 to TRBJ2-7; D is ambiguous. Trimming cost V 6 bases and J 5 bases, with 8 bases left between them. The germline CDR1 and CDR2 sequences are SGHAT and FQNNGV. The CDR3 runs to 11 residues. The CDR3 reads CASRIFDEQYF. The CDR3 DNA reads as TGTGCCAGCAGGATTTTCGACGAGCAGTACTTC.

Within the sample, this clone is medium-sized (0.01 to 0.1%). V is TRBV27 and J is TRBJ1-6; 8 bases are a match to TRBD1. CDR3 length equals 17 residues. The germline V gene encodes CDR1 MNHEY and CDR2 SMNVEV (reference sequence). Germline trimming cut 3 bases from V and 7 bases from J; bases unmatched to any gene: 11. CDR3 DNA sequence: TGTGCCAGCAGTTTGGCACGACAGGGGAAGGGGAATTCACCCCTCCACTTT. Encoded protein: CASSLARQGKGNSPLHF.

V usage is TRBV5-4 and J usage is TRBJ1-5; 10 bases fit TRBD1. Germline V lookup: CDR1 SGHNT, CDR2 YYREEE (reference sequence). The CDR3 is made up of 15 amino acids. The J segment lost 4 bases and the V segment lost 2 bases, leaving 3 bases of the junction unmatched. DNA of the CDR3: TGTGCCAGCAGCTTTGGGACAGGGGCGAATCAGCCCCAGCATTTT. This sequence encodes CASSFGTGANQPQHF.

On this clone itself: A much more abundant neighbour one base away suggests this may be a read error. The chain is built from TRBV3-1 and TRBJ2-3; 7 nucleotides line up with TRBD2. The CDR3 is 16 residues long. The germline V gene has CDR1 LGHDT and CDR2 YNNKEL (reference sequence). After removal of 0 bases from V and 5 bases from J, the junction contained 8 bases not matched to a gene. CDR3 residues: CASSQDPLAVGDTQYF. In DNA, the CDR3 is TGTGCCAGCAGCCAAGATCCCCTAGCGGTAGGAGATACGCAGTATTTT.

This clone has a count of ten or more. V usage is TRBV5-4 and J usage is TRBJ2-3, with TRBD2 matching 10 bases. J was trimmed by 5 bases and V by 9 bases; bases with no gene match: 6. CDR1 and CDR2 from the germline V gene are SGHNT and YYREEE (reference sequence). CDR3 length: 13 residues. CDR3 sequence: CATKREGRDTQYF. CDR3 in DNA: TGTGCCACCAAGCGGGAGGGCCGAGATACGCAGTATTTT.